A single sample is the source of the 3 T cell receptor beta chains below, sequenced in a study of T cells after yellow fever vaccination. Each CDR3 protein gets one entry after TCRdb re-called the 5' RACE reads with MiXCR. The data contain 250,000 to 350,000 distinct CDR3 sequences, less than 9.5% of them singletons. The source was CD4+ T cells sorted from PBMCs, collected 5 days after the yellow fever booster vaccination. These receptors were taken from a man between 18 and 35 years old who received the YFV17D yellow fever vaccine.

This clonotype was observed at least ten times. V usage is TRBV6-2 or TRBV6-3 and J usage is TRBJ2-3, with D hard to call. V was pared by 6 bases and J by 4 bases, with 5 bases between. The CDR3 runs to 11 residues. CDR1 is MNHEY and CDR2 is SVGEGT in the germline V gene. The CDR3 loop reads CASRTSDTQYF. The CDR3 DNA sequence: TGTGCCAGCAGGACGTCAGATACGCAGTATTTT.

This rearrangement joins TRBV12-5 to TRBJ1-1; possibly TRBD1 for D (6 bases). Germline assignment: CDR1 LGHNT and CDR2 FRNRAP. The CDR3 length is 12 residues. Deletions cut 11 bases from V and 0 bases from J, with 10 bases between. Written as DNA, the CDR3 is TGTGCTTGTAAGGGGGTGAACACTGAAGCTTTCTTT. It is translated as CACKGVNTEAFF.

In this sample, this clonotype turned up many times. The chain joins TRBV9 to TRBJ1-6; perhaps TRBD1 as D (5 bases). CDR1 is SGDLS and CDR2 is YYNGEE in the germline V gene. The CDR3 extends over 14 amino acids. Between the trimmed V and J ends, which lost 6 bases and 7 bases, there was a span of 14 bases. The CDR3 DNA follows: TGTGCCAGCACCCCGGGGCTGGAAAATTCACCCCTCCACTTT. Protein: CASTPGLENSPLHF.